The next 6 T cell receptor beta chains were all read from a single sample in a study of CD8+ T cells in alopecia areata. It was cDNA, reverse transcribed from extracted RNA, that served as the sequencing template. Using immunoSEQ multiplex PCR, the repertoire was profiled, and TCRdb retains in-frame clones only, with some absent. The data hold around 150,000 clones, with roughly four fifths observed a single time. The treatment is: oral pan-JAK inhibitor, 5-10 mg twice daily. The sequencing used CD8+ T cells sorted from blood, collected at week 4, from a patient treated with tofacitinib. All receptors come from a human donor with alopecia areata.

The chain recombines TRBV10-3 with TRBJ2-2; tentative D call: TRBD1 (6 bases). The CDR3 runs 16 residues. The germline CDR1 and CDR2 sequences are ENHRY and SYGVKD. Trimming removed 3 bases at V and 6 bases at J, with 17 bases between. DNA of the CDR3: TGTGCCATCAGTGACCCCGGACAGCTTTATTCCGGGGAGCTGTTTTTT. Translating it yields CAISDPGQLYSGELFF.

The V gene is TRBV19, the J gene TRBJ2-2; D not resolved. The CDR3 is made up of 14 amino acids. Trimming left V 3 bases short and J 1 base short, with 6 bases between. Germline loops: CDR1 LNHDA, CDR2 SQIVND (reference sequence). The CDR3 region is CASSILGNTGELFF. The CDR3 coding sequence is TGTGCCAGTAGTATTTTAGGGAACACCGGGGAGCTGTTTTTT. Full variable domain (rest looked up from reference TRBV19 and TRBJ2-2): DGGITQSPKYLFRKEGQNVTLSCEQNLNHDAMYWYRQDPGQGLRLIYYSQIVNDFQKGDIAEGYSVSREKKESFPLTVTSAQKNPTAFYLCASSILGNTGELFFGEGSRLTVL.

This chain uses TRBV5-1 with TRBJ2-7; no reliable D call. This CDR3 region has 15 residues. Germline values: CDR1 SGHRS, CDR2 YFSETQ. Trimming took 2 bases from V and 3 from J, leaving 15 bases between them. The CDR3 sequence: CASSLGPSNIYEQYF. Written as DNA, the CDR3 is TGCGCCAGCAGCTTAGGCCCGTCGAATATCTACGAGCAGTACTTC.

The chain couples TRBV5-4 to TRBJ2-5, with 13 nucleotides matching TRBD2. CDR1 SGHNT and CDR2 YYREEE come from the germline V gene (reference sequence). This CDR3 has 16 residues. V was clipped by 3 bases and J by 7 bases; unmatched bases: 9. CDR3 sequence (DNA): TGTGCCAGCAGCTCAACGACTAGCGGGGGGATAGGGACCCAGTACTTC. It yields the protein CASSSTTSGGIGTQYF. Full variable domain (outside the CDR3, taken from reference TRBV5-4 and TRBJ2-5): ETGVTQSPTHLIKTRGQQVTLRCSSQSGHNTVSWYQQALGQGPQFIFQYYREEENGRGNFPPRFSGLQFPNYSSELNVNALELDDSALYLCASSSTTSGGIGTQYFGPGTRLLVL.

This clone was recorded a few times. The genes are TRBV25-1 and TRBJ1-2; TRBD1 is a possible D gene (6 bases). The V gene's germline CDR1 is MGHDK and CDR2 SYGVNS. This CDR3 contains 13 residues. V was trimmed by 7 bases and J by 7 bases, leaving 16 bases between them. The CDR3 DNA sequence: TGTGCCAGCAATCAAGGAACAGGGATTGGCTACACCTTC. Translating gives CASNQGTGIGYTF.

CDR3 nucleotides: TGCGCCAGCATAGCGGGGGTGACGATGAACACCGGGGAGCTGTTTTTT. This gives the protein CASIAGVTMNTGELFF. The J gene is TRBJ2-2, the V gene TRBV10-2, with 9 positions matching TRBD2. After removal of 7 bases from V and 1 base from J, the junction contained 7 bases not matched to a gene. Germline CDR1 reads WSHSY; CDR2 reads SAAADI. The CDR3 length is 16 residues.